This T cell receptor beta chain is from a study of CXCR3-negative and CXCR3-positive naive CD8 T cells. Study results and caveats: Similar TRBV-TRBJ usage characterized naive CXCR3-negative and CXCR3-positive cells; memory cells differed. More hydrophobic TRB CDR3s occurred in CXCR3-positive than in CXCR3-negative naive cells. Naive subsets expressed similar surface CD5; TRB CDR3 features served to infer TCR strength.

This CDR3 comprises 15 residues. From germline, CDR1 is MNHEY and CDR2 SMNVEV (reference sequence). For this clonotype: Its target is not known.

The TRB cDNA libraries were prepared by 5' RACE with UMI labels. Reprocessing the 5' RACE reads, TCRdb reports a single entry for every CDR3 protein and omits DNA. This table holds some 60,000 distinct CDR3 sequences. The rearrangement links TRBV27 to TRBJ2-3. This clonotype originated in a human donor in good health. Some clones in this sample may be carry-over from other donors' samples. Sequenced material: naive CXCR3+ CD8+ T cells from blood. As for subset: CD45RO-CCR7+CD27+CD95- naive CD8+ T cells expressing CXCR3 (TNR3+). The CDR3 protein is CASSLAVFNTDTQYF.